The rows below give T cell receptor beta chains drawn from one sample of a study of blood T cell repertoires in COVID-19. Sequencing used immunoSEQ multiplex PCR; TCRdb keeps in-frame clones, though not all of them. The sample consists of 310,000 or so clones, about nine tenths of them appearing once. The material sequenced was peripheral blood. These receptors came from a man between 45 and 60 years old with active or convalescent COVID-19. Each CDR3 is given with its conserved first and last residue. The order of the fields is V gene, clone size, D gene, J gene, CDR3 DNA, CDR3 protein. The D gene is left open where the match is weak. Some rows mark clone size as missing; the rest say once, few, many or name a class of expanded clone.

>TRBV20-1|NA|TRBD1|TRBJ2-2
TGCAGTGCTAGTGGCCAGGGGGCCGGCGGGGAGCTGTTTTTT
CSASGQGAGGELFF
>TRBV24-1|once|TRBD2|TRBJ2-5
TGTGCCACCAGTGATTTACGCCATCATCGAAGCGGGAGGGGTCTTTTCGGGGAGACCCAGTACTTC
CATSDLRHHRSGRGLFGETQYF
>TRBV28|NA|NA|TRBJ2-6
TGTGCCAGCAGCCCCCCCAGTCGTGGGGCCAACGTCCTGACTTTC
CASSPPSRGANVLTF
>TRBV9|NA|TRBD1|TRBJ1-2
TGTGCCAGCAGCGCCCAATCCGGGACAGATCCTGGTGGCTACACCTTC
CASSAQSGTDPGGYTF
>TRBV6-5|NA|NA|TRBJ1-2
TGTGCCAGCAGTTACGGGCAGGGGAGGGGTGGCTACACCTTC
CASSYGQGRGGYTF
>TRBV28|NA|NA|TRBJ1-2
TGTGCCAGCAGACCACAGGGATCTTCTAACTATGGCTACACCTTC
CASRPQGSSNYGYTF
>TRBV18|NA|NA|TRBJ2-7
TGTGCCAGCTCACCTTCGGGGAACCTCTACGAGCAGTACTTC
CASSPSGNLYEQYF
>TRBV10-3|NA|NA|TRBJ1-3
TGTGCCATCAGTGCAATCGGAGTGAATAACGGAAACACCATATATTTT
CAISAIGVNNGNTIYF
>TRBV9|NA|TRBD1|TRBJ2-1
TGTGCCAGCAGCAAGAACCCTACGACAGGGCCGGTCTTC
CASSKNPTTGPVF
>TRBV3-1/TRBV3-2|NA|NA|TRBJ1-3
TGTGCCAGCAGCCAAATGGGGGGTGCGATGGGAAACACCATATATTTT
CASSQMGGAMGNTIYF
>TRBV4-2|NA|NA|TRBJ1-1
TGTGCCAGCAGCCAAGAAAGTCCAGGGACTGAAGCTTTCTTT
CASSQESPGTEAFF
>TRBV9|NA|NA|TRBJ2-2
TGTGCCAGCAGCGTAGTGGCACCCGGGGAGCTGTTTTTT
CASSVVAPGELFF
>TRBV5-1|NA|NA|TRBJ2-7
TGCGCCAGCAGCCCACAACAGGGTCCCTACGAGCAGTACTTC
CASSPQQGPYEQYF
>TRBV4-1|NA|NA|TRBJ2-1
TGCGCCAGCGCGGAGCAAAGCTCCTACAATGAGCAGTTCTTC
CASAEQSSYNEQFF
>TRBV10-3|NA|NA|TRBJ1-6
TGTGCCATCAGTGACCAGGGCGGTTCACCCCTCCACTTT
CAISDQGGSPLHF
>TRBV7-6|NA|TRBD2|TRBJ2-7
TGTGCCAGCAGCTTAGCTGGGACTAGCGGGAGTGGCGGGCACGAGCAGTACTTC
CASSLAGTSGSGGHEQYF
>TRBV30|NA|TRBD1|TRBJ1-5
TGTGCCTGGGGGTATCGGACAGGGGGAGGTCAGCCCCAGCATTTT
CAWGYRTGGGQPQHF
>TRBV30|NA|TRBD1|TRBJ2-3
TGTGCCTGGAGCCATGACAGGGGGTATGGCACAGATACGCAGTATTTT
CAWSHDRGYGTDTQYF
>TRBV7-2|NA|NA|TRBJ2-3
TGTGCCAGCCACCAGGCTTACCCAGATACGCAGTATTTT
CASHQAYPDTQYF
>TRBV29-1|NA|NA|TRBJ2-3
TGCAGCGTTGAAAGCGGACCCGATACGCAGTATTTT
CSVESGPDTQYF
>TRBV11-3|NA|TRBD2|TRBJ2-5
TGTGCCAGCAGCCCGGGACTAGCGGGGGAGCTAGGGACCCAGTACTTC
CASSPGLAGELGTQYF
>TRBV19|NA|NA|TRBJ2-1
TGTGCCAGTAAGGAGGCCCTTGGTTCCTACAATGAGCAGTTCTTC
CASKEALGSYNEQFF
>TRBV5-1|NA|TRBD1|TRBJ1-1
TGCGCCAGCAGCTTTATTGACGGACAGGGCAGTCCTGAAGCTTTCTTT
CASSFIDGQGSPEAFF
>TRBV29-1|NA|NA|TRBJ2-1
TGCAGCGGCGCCCTAAACAATGAGCAGTTCTTC
CSGALNNEQFF
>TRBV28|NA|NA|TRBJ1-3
TGTGCCAGCAGTTTATTGGGAGGGGGTGAATATGGAAACACCATATATTTT
CASSLLGGGEYGNTIYF
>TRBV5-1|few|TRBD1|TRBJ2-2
TGCGCCAGCACCTCCGGGACAGCGAACACCGGGGAGCTGTTTTTT
CASTSGTANTGELFF
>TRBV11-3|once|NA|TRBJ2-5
TGTGCCAGCAGCCCCGGCGGGGCCGAAGAGACCCAGTACTTC
CASSPGGAEETQYF
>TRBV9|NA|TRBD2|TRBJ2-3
TGTGCCAGCAGCGCGACTAGCGGGAGATTAACAGATACGCAGTATTTT
CASSATSGRLTDTQYF
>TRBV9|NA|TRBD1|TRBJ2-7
TGTGCCAGCAGCCCGGGACAGGGTGCCTACGAGCAGTACTTC
CASSPGQGAYEQYF
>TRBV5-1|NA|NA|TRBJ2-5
TGCGCCAGCAGCCCCCGGGAGAGGGGTAGCTTAGAGACCCAGTACTTC
CASSPRERGSLETQYF
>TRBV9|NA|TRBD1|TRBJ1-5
TGTGCCAGCAGCACCGGGACAGGGGGCGGTCAGCCCCAGCATTTT
CASSTGTGGGQPQHF
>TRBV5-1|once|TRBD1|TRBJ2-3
TGCGCCAGCAGCTTCCACGGACAGGGTGGCACAGATACGCAGTATTTT
CASSFHGQGGTDTQYF
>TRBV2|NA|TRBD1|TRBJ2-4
TGTGCCAGCAGACAGGGGGGTGCCAAAAACATTCAGTACTTC
CASRQGGAKNIQYF
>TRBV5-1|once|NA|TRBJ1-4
TGCGCCAGCAGACCTGACGGGACTAATGAAAAACTGTTTTTT
CASRPDGTNEKLFF
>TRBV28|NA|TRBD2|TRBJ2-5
TGTGCCAGCAGGGAGCGGGATTTGTACCAAGAGACCCAGTACTTC
CASRERDLYQETQYF
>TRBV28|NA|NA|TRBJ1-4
TGTGCCAGCAGTTCAACAGGGTTGACTAATGAAAAACTGTTTTTT
CASSSTGLTNEKLFF
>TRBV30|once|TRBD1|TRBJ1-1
TGTGCCTGGACCCGGACAGGCACTGAAGCTTTCTTT
CAWTRTGTEAFF
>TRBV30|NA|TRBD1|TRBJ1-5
TGTGCCTGGAGCCCGACAGGGACCTATCAGCCCCAGCATTTT
CAWSPTGTYQPQHF
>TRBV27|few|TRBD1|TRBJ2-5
TGTGCCAGCAGTCAGGGACAGGGGCCCATAGAGACCCAGTACTTC
CASSQGQGPIETQYF
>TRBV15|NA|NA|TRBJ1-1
TGTGCCACCAGCAGGAAGGGACAGAACACTGAAGCTTTCTTT
CATSRKGQNTEAFF
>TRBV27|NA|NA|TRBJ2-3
TGTGCCAGCAGTATGCCTTACAGGACAGATACGCAGTATTTT
CASSMPYRTDTQYF
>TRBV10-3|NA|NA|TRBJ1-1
TGTGCCATCAGTGAGTCTCCGGGTTTTGAAGCTTTCTTT
CAISESPGFEAFF
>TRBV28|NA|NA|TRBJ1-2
TGTGCCAGCAGTTTGAACACTAACTATGGCTACACCTTC
CASSLNTNYGYTF
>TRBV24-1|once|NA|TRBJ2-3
TGTGCCACCAGTGATTTGGGGTTTGGGCAGGGACAAGGCACAGATACGCAGTATTTT
CATSDLGFGQGQGTDTQYF
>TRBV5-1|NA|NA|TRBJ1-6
TGCGCCAGCAGCCCCACAGACTCCTATAATTCACCCCTCCACTTT
CASSPTDSYNSPLHF
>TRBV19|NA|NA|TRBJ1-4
TGTGCCAGTAGTTTCAGGCCGGCGCCCTCCGAAAAACTGTTTTTT
CASSFRPAPSEKLFF
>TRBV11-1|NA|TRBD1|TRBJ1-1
TGTGCCAGCAGCTTAACACCGGGACAGGAAGCTTTCTTT
CASSLTPGQEAFF
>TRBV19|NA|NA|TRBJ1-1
TGTGCCAGTAGCCCCCTAGGGGTGGACACTGAAGCTTTCTTT
CASSPLGVDTEAFF
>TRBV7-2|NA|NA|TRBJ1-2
TGTGCCAGCAGCTTAGGAGGGCACAGCTATGGCTACACCTTC
CASSLGGHSYGYTF
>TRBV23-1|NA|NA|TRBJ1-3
TGCGCCAGCAGTCGGATCCTCGGGGACTCTGGAAACACCATATATTTT
CASSRILGDSGNTIYF
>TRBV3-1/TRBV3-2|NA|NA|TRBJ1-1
TGTGCCAGCAGCCAAGGTCGAGTGGGAGACACTGAAGCTTTCTTT
CASSQGRVGDTEAFF
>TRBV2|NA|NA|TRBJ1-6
TGTGCCAGCAGTGCGGGCAGGGCCTCCTCACCCCTCCACTTT
CASSAGRASSPLHF
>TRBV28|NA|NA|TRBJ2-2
TGTGCCAGCAGTTTACTGTCCGGCGGGGAGCTGTTTTTT
CASSLLSGGELFF
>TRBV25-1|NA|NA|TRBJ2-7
TGTGCCAGCAGTGACCCTCCCTCCTACGAGCAGTACTTC
CASSDPPSYEQYF
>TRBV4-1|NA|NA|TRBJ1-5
TGCGCCAGCAGCCAAGAGATCAGGAGGGGAGGGATTCAGCCCCAGCATTTT
CASSQEIRRGGIQPQHF
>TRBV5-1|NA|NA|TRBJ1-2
TGCGCCAGCGGCCCGACGGAGGGCTATGGCTACACCTTC
CASGPTEGYGYTF